This TCR beta chain came from a study of tumor and adjacent non-tumor tissue in lung cancer. On the study more broadly: Samples averaged around 3.9 million productive TCRbeta reads each.

As regards this clonotype: Its target is not known. At one end, the junction sequence differs from germline, possibly due to a read error.

CDR1 is MRHNA and CDR2 is SNTAGT in the germline V gene. CDR3 size: 16 residues. This sample's RNA came from whole unsorted tissue. More than 3 cm separated this lung sample from the edge of the tumor. Overall study findings and caveats: Significantly higher TCR diversity was found in tumor than normal lung. In normal lung, the top 100 clones were significantly more dominant than in tumor.

A modified ARM-PCR protocol with three rounds of nested PCR amplified TCRbeta. Via MiXCR, TCRdb re-called the multiplex PCR reads, giving one row per CDR3 protein. Among over 80,000 distinct CDR3 sequences listed, under 80% were seen once. J is TRBJ2-2 and V is TRBV6-4; D assignment may be TRBD1 or TRBD2 (6 bases each). The sequencing input was distant non-tumor lung tissue. This sequence originates from a woman aged 45-60 years with non-small cell lung cancer. CDR3 loop: CASSDVGGADTGELYF. The CDR3 nucleotides read TGTGCCAGCAGTGACGTGGGGGGCGCGGACACTGGGGAGCTGTATTTT.